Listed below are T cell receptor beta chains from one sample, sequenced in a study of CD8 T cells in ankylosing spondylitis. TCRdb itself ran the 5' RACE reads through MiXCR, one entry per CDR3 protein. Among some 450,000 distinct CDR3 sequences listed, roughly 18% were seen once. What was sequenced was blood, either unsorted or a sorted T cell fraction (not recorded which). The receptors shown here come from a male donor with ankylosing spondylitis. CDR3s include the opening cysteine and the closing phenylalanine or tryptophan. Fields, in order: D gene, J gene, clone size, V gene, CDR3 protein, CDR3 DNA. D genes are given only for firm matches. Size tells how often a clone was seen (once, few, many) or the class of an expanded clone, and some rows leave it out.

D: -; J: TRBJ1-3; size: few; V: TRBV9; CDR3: CASSVGGGNTIYF; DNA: TGTGCCAGCAGCGTAGGGGGGGGAAACACCATATATTTT
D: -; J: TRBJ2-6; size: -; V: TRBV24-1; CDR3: CATSGSGANVLTF; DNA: TGTGCCACCTCTGGTTCTGGGGCCAACGTCCTGACTTTC
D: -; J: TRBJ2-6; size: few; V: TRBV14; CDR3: CASSQEWGALPSGANVLTF; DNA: TGTGCCAGCAGCCAAGAGTGGGGGGCACTTCCCTCTGGGGCCAACGTCCTGACTTTC
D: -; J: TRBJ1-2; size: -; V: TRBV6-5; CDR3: CASSYSRSNYGYTF; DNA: TGTGCCAGCAGTTACTCAAGGAGTAACTATGGCTACACCTTC
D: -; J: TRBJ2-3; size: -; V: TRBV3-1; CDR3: CASSQLDRDGDTQYF; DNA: TGTGCCAGCAGCCAACTTGACCGAGATGGAGATACGCAGTATTTT
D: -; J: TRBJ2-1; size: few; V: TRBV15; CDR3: CATSFSGTSGYNEQFF; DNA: TGTGCCACCAGCTTTTCCGGGACCAGCGGTTACAATGAGCAGTTCTTC
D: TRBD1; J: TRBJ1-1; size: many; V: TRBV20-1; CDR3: CSANPGTAYPIEAFF; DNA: TGCAGTGCCAATCCCGGGACAGCATACCCGATTGAAGCTTTCTTT
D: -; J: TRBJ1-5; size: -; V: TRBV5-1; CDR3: CASRSREGQPQHF; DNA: TGCGCCAGCAGGTCCAGGGAGGGACAGCCCCAGCATTTT
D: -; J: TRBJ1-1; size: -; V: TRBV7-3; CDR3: CASSTHSGDTEAFF; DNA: TGTGCCAGCAGCACCCACTCTGGGGACACTGAAGCTTTCTTT
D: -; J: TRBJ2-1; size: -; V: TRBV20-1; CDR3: CSLFPLGGSYNEQFF; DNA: TGCAGTCTTTTCCCACTGGGCGGAAGCTACAATGAGCAGTTCTTC
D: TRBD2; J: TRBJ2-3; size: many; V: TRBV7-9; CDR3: CASLAGGSTDTQYF; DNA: TGTGCCAGCTTAGCGGGAGGGAGCACAGATACGCAGTATTTT
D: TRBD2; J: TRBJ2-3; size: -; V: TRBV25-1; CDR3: CASSKAGGDTDTQYF; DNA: TGTGCCAGCAGTAAAGCGGGAGGAGATACAGATACGCAGTATTTT
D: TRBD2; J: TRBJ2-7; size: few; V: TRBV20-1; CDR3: CSARQRTSYEQYF; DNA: TGCAGTGCTAGACAGAGGACTAGCTACGAGCAGTACTTC
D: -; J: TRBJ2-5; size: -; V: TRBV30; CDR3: CAWNTRGFQETQYF; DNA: TGTGCCTGGAATACTAGGGGGTTCCAAGAGACCCAGTACTTC
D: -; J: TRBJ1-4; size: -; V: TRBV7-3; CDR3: CASSSLDGSPPEKLFF; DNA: TGTGCCAGCAGCTCACTCGACGGGTCTCCCCCGGAAAAACTGTTTTTT
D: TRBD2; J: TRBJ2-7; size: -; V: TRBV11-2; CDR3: CASSLMGLAGGLDEQYF; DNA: TGTGCCAGCAGCTTAATGGGACTAGCGGGGGGGTTAGACGAGCAGTACTTC
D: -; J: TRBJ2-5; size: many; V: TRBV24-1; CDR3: CATSDSARVQYF; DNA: TGTGCCACCAGTGACTCAGCACGGGTCCAGTACTTC
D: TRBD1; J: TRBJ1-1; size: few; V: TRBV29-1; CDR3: CSVRRDRDDTEAFF; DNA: TGCAGCGTTCGGCGGGACAGGGATGACACTGAAGCTTTCTTT
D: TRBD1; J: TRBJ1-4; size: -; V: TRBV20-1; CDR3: CSARDLVQGTGTNEKLFF; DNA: TGCAGTGCTAGAGATCTAGTTCAGGGGACAGGGACTAATGAAAAACTGTTTTTT
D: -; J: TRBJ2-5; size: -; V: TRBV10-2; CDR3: CASRTSSETQYF; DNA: TGCGCCAGCAGGACTAGTTCGGAGACCCAGTACTTC
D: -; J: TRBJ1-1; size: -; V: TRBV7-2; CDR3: CASSPSGPLNTEAFF; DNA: TGTGCCAGCAGCCCGAGCGGACCGCTGAACACTGAAGCTTTCTTT
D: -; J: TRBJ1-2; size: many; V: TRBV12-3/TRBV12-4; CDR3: CASSRQENYGYTF; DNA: TGTGCCAGCAGCCGACAGGAAAACTATGGCTACACCTTC
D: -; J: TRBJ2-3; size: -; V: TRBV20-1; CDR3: CSAREDRPIHITQYF; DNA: TGCAGTGCTAGAGAGGACAGACCGATCCATATTACGCAGTATTTT
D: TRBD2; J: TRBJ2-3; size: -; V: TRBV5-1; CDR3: CASSLHQRGRTDTQYF; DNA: TGCGCCAGCAGCCTTCACCAGCGGGGCCGCACAGATACGCAGTATTTT
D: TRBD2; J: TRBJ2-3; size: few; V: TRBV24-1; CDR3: CATSDLTGLAGGRDTQYF; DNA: TGTGCCACCAGTGATTTGACTGGACTAGCGGGAGGACGAGATACGCAGTATTTT
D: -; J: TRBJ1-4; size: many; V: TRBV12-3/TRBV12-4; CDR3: CASSLVGVMSEKLFF; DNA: TGTGCCAGCAGTTTGGTCGGGGTAATGTCGGAAAAACTGTTTTTT
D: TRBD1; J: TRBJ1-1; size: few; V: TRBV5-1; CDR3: CASSLDGRGQEAFF; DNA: TGCGCCAGCAGCTTGGACGGGCGGGGACAGGAAGCTTTCTTT
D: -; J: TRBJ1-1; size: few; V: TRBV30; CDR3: CGFLMNTEAFF; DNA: TGTGGGTTCTTAATGAACACTGAAGCTTTCTTT
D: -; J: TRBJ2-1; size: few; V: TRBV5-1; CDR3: CASSFGGSGGHEQFF; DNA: TGCGCCAGCAGCTTCGGCGGGAGTGGGGGCCATGAGCAGTTCTTC
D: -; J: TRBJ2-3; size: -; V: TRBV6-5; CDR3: CASSYSRLGDTQYF; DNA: TGTGCCAGCAGTTACAGTCGACTGGGAGATACGCAGTATTTT
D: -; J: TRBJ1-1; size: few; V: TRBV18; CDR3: CASSPQGGTEAFF; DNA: TGTGCCAGCTCACCGCAGGGAGGGACTGAAGCTTTCTTT
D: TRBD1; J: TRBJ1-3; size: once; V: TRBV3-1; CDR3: CASKGRGLGNTIYF; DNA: TGTGCCAGCAAAGGCAGGGGGCTTGGAAACACCATATATTTT
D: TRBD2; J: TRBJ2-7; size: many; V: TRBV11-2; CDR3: CASSPWTSGVNEQYF; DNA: TGTGCCAGCAGCCCCTGGACTAGCGGGGTAAACGAGCAGTACTTC
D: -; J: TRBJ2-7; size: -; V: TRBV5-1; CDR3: CASSPLQVYEQYF; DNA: TGCGCCAGCAGCCCCCTCCAAGTTTACGAGCAGTACTTC
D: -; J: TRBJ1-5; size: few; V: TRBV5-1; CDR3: CASSLGQRLNQPQHF; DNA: TGCGCCAGCAGCTTGGGTCAGCGCCTCAATCAGCCCCAGCATTTT
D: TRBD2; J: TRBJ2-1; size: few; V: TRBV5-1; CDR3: CASSLELAGVNEQFF; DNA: TGCGCCAGCAGCTTGGAGCTAGCGGGAGTGAATGAGCAGTTCTTC
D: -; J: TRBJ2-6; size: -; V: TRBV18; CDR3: CASSPQVPGANVLTF; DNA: TGTGCCAGCTCACCACAAGTGCCTGGGGCCAACGTCCTGACTTTC
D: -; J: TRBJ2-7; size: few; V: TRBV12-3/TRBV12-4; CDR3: CASSPRGPSSYEQYF; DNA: TGTGCCAGCAGTCCCAGGGGCCCAAGCTCCTACGAGCAGTACTTC
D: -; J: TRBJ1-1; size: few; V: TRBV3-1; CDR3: CASSQPQGATEAFF; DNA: TGTGCCAGCAGCCAACCCCAGGGTGCCACTGAAGCTTTCTTT
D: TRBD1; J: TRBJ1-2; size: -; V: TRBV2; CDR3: CASSGTGGLYGYTF; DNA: TGTGCCAGCAGCGGGACAGGGGGGCTTTATGGCTACACCTTC
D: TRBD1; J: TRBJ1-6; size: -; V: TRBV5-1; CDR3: CASSLRTGVNSPLHF; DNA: TGCGCCAGCAGCCTCCGGACAGGGGTTAATTCACCCCTCCACTTT
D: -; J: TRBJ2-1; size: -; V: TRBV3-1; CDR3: CASSQGARLAFF; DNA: TGTGCCAGCAGCCAAGGAGCCCGCCTTGCGTTCTTC
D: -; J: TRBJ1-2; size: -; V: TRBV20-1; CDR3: CSARDRGWADYGYTF; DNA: TGCAGTGCTAGAGATCGTGGTTGGGCGGACTATGGCTACACCTTC
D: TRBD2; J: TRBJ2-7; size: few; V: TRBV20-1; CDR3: CSARGTSGPSYEQYF; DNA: TGCAGTGCTAGAGGGACTAGCGGACCCTCCTACGAGCAGTACTTC